This T cell receptor beta chain was sequenced in a study of response to subunit inactivated influenza vaccine. Study-wide findings and caveats: Only a handful of new T cells, the authors suggested, are recruited with each seasonal influenza vaccination.

About this clonotype: What it binds is not known.

Germline V lookup: CDR1 LGHNA, CDR2 YSLEER. This CDR3 region has 16 residues. V dropped 4 bases and J dropped 0; count of bases not matched to a gene: 7. TCRdb re-called the RT-PCR reads with MiXCR, one entry per CDR3 protein. Among hundreds of thousands of distinct CDR3 sequences, 18% were seen once, and the ten largest hold 11%. The sequencing used PBMCs from blood, collected approximately 5 days after vaccination. V usage is TRBV4-3 and J usage is TRBJ2-3, with 7 bases matching TRBD1. The TCR sequence derives from a man over 45 who received an inactivated influenza vaccine. The DNA for the CDR3 is TGCGCCAGCAGCCGGTACAGGGGTGGGAGCACAGATACGCAGTATTTT. Encoded protein: CASSRYRGGSTDTQYF.